What follows is one TCR beta chain and its context. V was pared by 0 bases and J by 1 base, with 7 bases between. Germline CDR1 is SGHDT and CDR2 is YYEEEE. The CDR3 has 15 residues. This sample is part of a study of T cell responses to AZD1222 COVID-19 vaccine. The data were produced by immunoSEQ multiplex PCR, yet TCRdb's version contains in-frame clones alone and is incomplete. The table shows approximately 100,000 clones, with 80% to 90% occurring only once. The input for sequencing was peripheral blood, taken 28 days after the second AZD1222 dose. This chain uses TRBV5-6 with TRBJ2-2; D is ambiguous. The sequence derives from an adult who received the AZD1222 COVID-19 vaccine. As DNA, the CDR3 is TGTGCCAGCAGCTTGGTTGCAGGGAACACCGGGGAGCTGTTTTTT. Translated, it gives CASSLVAGNTGELFF.